These 5 T cell receptor beta chains came from one sample sequenced in a study of blood T cell repertoires in COVID-19. Assay: immunoSEQ multiplex PCR; the TCRdb copy retains only in-frame clones and omits some. The sample holds about 150,000 clones, under 95% seen once. Sequences were obtained from peripheral blood. The source of these receptors is a man aged 50 to 60 with acute or convalescent COVID-19.

This rearrangement joins TRBV28 to TRBJ1-6; D is uncertain. The CDR3 is 15 amino acids. Trimming took 6 bases from V and 8 from J, leaving 17 bases between them. Germline V gives CDR1 MDHEN, CDR2 SYDVKM. The CDR3 loop reads CASSLHRTGDSPLHF. The DNA of the CDR3 is TGTGCCAGCAGCCTACACCGGACCGGGGATTCACCCCTCCACTTT. The entire variable domain, with the rest obtained from reference TRBV28 and TRBJ1-6, is as follows: DVKVTQSSRYLVKRTGEKVFLECVQDMDHENMFWYRQDPGLGLRLIYFSYDVKMKEKGDIPEGYSVSREKKERFSLILESASTNQTSMYLCASSLHRTGDSPLHFGNGTRLTVT.

The chain couples TRBV27 to TRBJ1-1, with D possibly being TRBD1 (6 bases). The CDR3 has 15 amino acids. The germline gives CDR1 MNHEY, CDR2 SMNVEV (reference sequence). Trimming stripped 4 bases from V and 2 bases from J, with 14 bases between. CDR3 loop: CASSSSGAGNTEAFF. The CDR3 DNA is TGTGCCAGCAGTTCCTCAGGGGCTGGAAACACTGAAGCTTTCTTT.

This clone was observed a single time. One end of the junction varies from germline; a read error may be responsible. The CDR3 nucleotides read TGCGGACAATACACTTCTGCTAGGTACCAAGAGACCCAGTACTTC. Protein product: CGQYTSARYQETQYF. This chain uses TRBV24-1 with TRBJ2-5; tentatively, D is TRBD1 (5 bases). Germline lookup yields CDR1 KGHDR and CDR2 SFDVKD. The CDR3 covers 15 residues.

This clone appeared a single time. The chain links TRBV7-2 to TRBJ1-2; tentatively, D is TRBD1 (5 bases). Germline assignment: CDR1 SGHTA and CDR2 FQGNSA. V gave up 1 base and J gave up 0 bases, with 12 bases separating them. The CDR3 spans 16 residues. CDR3 protein: CASSLEWGTSNYGYTF. CDR3 DNA: TGTGCCAGCAGCTTAGAGTGGGGCACTTCTAACTATGGCTACACCTTC.

This clone has just a few counts. The V and J genes are TRBV25-1 and TRBJ1-2; TRBD1 matches 8 bases. J was trimmed by 5 bases and V by 4 bases; bases with no gene match: 3. This CDR3 has 13 residues. The germline gives CDR1 MGHDK, CDR2 SYGVNS. CDR3 DNA: TGTGCCAGCAGTGGGACAGGGCTTTATGGCTACACCTTC. The encoded protein is CASSGTGLYGYTF.